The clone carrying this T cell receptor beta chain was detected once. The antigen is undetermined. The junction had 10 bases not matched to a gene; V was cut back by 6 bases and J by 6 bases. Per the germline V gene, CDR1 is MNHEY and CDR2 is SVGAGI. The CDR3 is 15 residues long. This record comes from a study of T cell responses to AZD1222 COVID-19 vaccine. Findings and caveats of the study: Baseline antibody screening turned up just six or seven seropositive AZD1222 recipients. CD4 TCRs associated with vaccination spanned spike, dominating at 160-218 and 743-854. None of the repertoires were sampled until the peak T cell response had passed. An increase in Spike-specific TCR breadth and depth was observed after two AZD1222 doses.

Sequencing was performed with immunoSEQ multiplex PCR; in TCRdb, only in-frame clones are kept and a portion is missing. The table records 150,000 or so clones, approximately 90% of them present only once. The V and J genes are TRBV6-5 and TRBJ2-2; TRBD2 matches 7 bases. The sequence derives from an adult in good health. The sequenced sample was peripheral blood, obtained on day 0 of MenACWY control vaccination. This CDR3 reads CASSSPGGFAGELFF. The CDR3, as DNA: TGTGCCAGCAGCTCACCGGGGGGATTCGCCGGGGAGCTGTTTTTT.